This T cell receptor beta chain stems from a study of patients and donors after allogeneic stem cell transplantation. TCRdb itself ran the RT-PCR reads through MiXCR, one entry per CDR3 protein. In the table there are approximately 250,000 distinct CDR3 sequences, 14% of which are singletons. The sample comprised blood, either unsorted or a sorted T cell fraction (not recorded which). This clonotype was sampled from a human donor who was either an allogeneic HSCT recipient or a stem cell or donor lymphocyte infusion donor (not recorded which). It is not recorded whose cells these are; they may come from a transplant donor.

The CDR3 nucleotides are TGTGCCAGCAGACGGACAGGGGGCAACTATGGCTACACCTTC. Its translation: CASRRTGGNYGYTF. The rearrangement joins TRBV5-6 to TRBJ1-2, with 11 bases lining up with TRBD1. The CDR3 is made up of 14 amino acids. The germline V gene has CDR1 SGHDT and CDR2 YYEEEE. V lost 5 bases to trimming and J lost 2 bases; unmatched junction nucleotides: 2.